These T cell receptor beta chains were read from a single sample in a study of blood T cells in healthy people across ages. In TCRdb, the 5' RACE reads were re-called with MiXCR into one record per CDR3 protein. The sample yields fewer than 2 million distinct CDR3 sequences, approximately 39% seen once. The sequenced sample was blood. These receptors were obtained from a human donor in good health. CDR3s include the opening cysteine and the closing phenylalanine or tryptophan. A D gene is named only where the DNA matches it firmly. Clone sizes are given selectively: once, few, many, or a class where the clone is expanded.

TRBV4-2	14	NA	few	TRBJ1-5	TGTGCCAGCAGCCAAGGAGTCCGTCAAGAGCCCCAGCATTTT	CASSQGVRQEPQHF
TRBV20-1	14	NA	NA	TRBJ2-6	TGCAGTGCTTCAAAGGGGACAATTGCCAACGTCCTGACTTTC	CSASKGTIANVLTF
TRBV20-1	12	NA	NA	TRBJ2-7	TGCAGTGCTAGGGGACACTACTACGAGCAGTACTTC	CSARGHYYEQYF
TRBV7-9	15	NA	NA	TRBJ1-2	TGTGCCAGCAACCTATCCCCGGGACCATACTATGGCTACACCTTC	CASNLSPGPYYGYTF
TRBV7-9	16	NA	NA	TRBJ2-3	TGTGCCAGCAGCTTACGACGGTCCGGAGGAACAGATACGCAGTATTTT	CASSLRRSGGTDTQYF
TRBV7-2	14	NA	NA	TRBJ2-4	TGTGCCAGCAGGGCGCGGGACCTGAGGGACATTCAGTACTTC	CASRARDLRDIQYF
TRBV11-2	17	NA	NA	TRBJ1-4	TGTGCCAGCAGCTTAGGAGGCAGGCCTGGGACTAATGAAAAACTGTTTTTT	CASSLGGRPGTNEKLFF
TRBV29-1	13	NA	NA	TRBJ1-2	TGCAGCGTCGAACAGGCTGGGGGTTATGGCTACACCTTC	CSVEQAGGYGYTF
TRBV12-3/TRBV12-4	14	TRBD1	NA	TRBJ1-2	TGTGCCAGCAGTACAGGGGGCGAGGTCTATGGCTACACCTTC	CASSTGGEVYGYTF
TRBV7-2	15	NA	NA	TRBJ2-1	TGTGCCAGCAGCTTTACCCGCGGACTCCAAGAGACCCAGTTCTTC	CASSFTRGLQETQFF
TRBV6-2/TRBV6-3	12	NA	once	TRBJ2-1	TGTGCCAGCACCGAGACGCACAATGAGCAGTTCTTC	CASTETHNEQFF
TRBV12-3/TRBV12-4	17	NA	NA	TRBJ2-3	TGTGCCAGCAGTTCCTTGCCGGGCCGAAGAAGCACAGATACGCAGTATTTT	CASSSLPGRRSTDTQYF
TRBV10-3	18	NA	few	TRBJ2-3	TGTGCCATCAGTGATAGTATGGGGACTTCGGTAGTCACGGATACGCAGTATTTT	CAISDSMGTSVVTDTQYF
TRBV29-1	13	NA	NA	TRBJ1-1	TGCAGCGTTGTGAGGAGGCTGAACACTGAAGCTTTCTTT	CSVVRRLNTEAFF
TRBV11-2	18	TRBD1	once	TRBJ2-1	TGTGCCAGCAGCTTAGTTAGTCGATCAGGGGGCTTTCTCAATGAGCAGTTCTTC	CASSLVSRSGGFLNEQFF
TRBV27	12	NA	few	TRBJ2-3	TGTGCCAGCAGTTCACAGGTTGATACGCAGTATTTT	CASSSQVDTQYF
TRBV10-3	15	NA	NA	TRBJ1-5	TGTGCCATCAGTGAGCTCCCCACAAGCAATCAGCCCCAGCATTTT	CAISELPTSNQPQHF
TRBV5-5	14	NA	NA	TRBJ1-1	TGTGCCAGCAGCTTGGGGACCTTAGGCACTGAAGCTTTCTTT	CASSLGTLGTEAFF
TRBV7-2	18	NA	once	TRBJ1-2	TGTGCCAGCAGCTTAGGGGTCCCGCCTCGGCCTCTCAACTATGGCTGCACCTTC	CASSLGVPPRPLNYGCTF
TRBV7-2	14	NA	NA	TRBJ2-5	TGTGCCAGCAGCCGACTAATTTCGAGCAATGAGCAGTACTTC	CASSRLISSNEQYF
TRBV30	13	NA	NA	TRBJ1-4	TGTGCCTGGAGTCTGAAGAGTAATGAAAAACTGTTTTTT	CAWSLKSNEKLFF
TRBV20-1	15	NA	few	TRBJ2-7	TGCAGTGCTAGAGGTCGGATCCTTAGTACGGGCGAGCAGTACTTC	CSARGRILSTGEQYF
TRBV7-9	16	TRBD1	NA	TRBJ1-2	TGTGCCAGCAGCTTTACATATCCGACAGGGGATGAAGGCTACACCTTC	CASSFTYPTGDEGYTF
TRBV29-1	12	NA	NA	TRBJ2-3	TGCAGCGTTATGGAAGGCGCAGATACGCAGTATTTT	CSVMEGADTQYF
TRBV12-3/TRBV12-4	15	TRBD2	NA	TRBJ2-1	TGTGCCAGCAGTTTATACGGGGGGGAGGTAAATGAGCAGTTCTTC	CASSLYGGEVNEQFF